The clone carrying this T cell receptor (beta chain) was observed at least ten times. Its specificity is unknown. The V gene lost 1 base and the J gene lost 7 bases, with 13 bases spanning the gap. Germline CDR1 is LGHDT and CDR2 is YNNKEL (reference sequence). The CDR3 sequence is 14 residues long. This entry comes from a study of T-cell reconstitution after alpha-beta-depleted transplantation in children. The library targeted TCRbeta and was prepared with unique molecular identifiers. Each CDR3 protein gets one entry after TCRdb re-called the PCR reads with MiXCR. Among roughly 200,000 distinct CDR3 sequences listed, approximately 6.9% were seen once. General study findings and limits: Reportedly, only several hundred clones from non-depleted graft cells drove alpha-beta T-cell counts at about two months. Surviving recipient T cells and thymic progenitors produced the high day-60 TCRbeta diversity seen in some patients.

The sequence came from a boy aged 2-15 years with acute lymphoblastic leukemia, due to receive a stem cell transplant. This chain connects TRBV3-1 to TRBJ2-5; no firm D call. Sequencing was performed on PBMCs, taken before TCRalphabeta/CD19-depleted stem cell transplant. The CDR3 loop reads CASSQGAPKGTQYF. The DNA for the CDR3 is TGTGCCAGCAGCCAAGGGGCACCTAAAGGGACCCAGTACTTC.